This TCR beta chain was identified in a study of blood T cells in healthy people across ages. This clonotype was observed a few times. The second PCR ran about 6 to 11 cycles with a sample-barcoded 5' primer and J-beta primers. Via MiXCR, TCRdb re-called the 5' RACE reads, giving one row per CDR3 protein. The table lists 1 million or so distinct CDR3 sequences, approximately 25% of them singletons, with approximately 0.75% in the top ten. Deletions cut 5 bases from V and 4 bases from J, with 16 bases between. The CDR3 loop spans 15 amino acids. Germline V gives CDR1 PRHDT, CDR2 FYEKMQ (reference sequence). These data were likewise used in another study, on T cells of mothers and their children.

Sequenced: blood. This chain uses TRBV13 with TRBJ2-3; D not resolved. The sequence came from a girl aged 2-10 years in good health. CDR3: CASSLRPSSPDTQYF. CDR3 DNA sequence: TGTGCCAGCAGCCTTAGACCGTCATCCCCAGATACGCAGTATTTT. The full variable domain, in which reference TRBV13 and TRBJ2-3 provide the parts outside the CDR3, is AAGVIQSPRHLIKEKRETATLKCYPIPRHDTVYWYQQGPGQDPQFLISFYEKMQSDKGSIPDRFSAQQFSDYHSELNMSSLELGDSALYFCASSLRPSSPDTQYFGPGTRLTVL.